This T cell receptor (beta chain) was captured in a study of T cell repertoires in cytomegalovirus infection. Study overall: An indication of both CMV infection and matching HLA type came from public TCR beta signatures. The study's findings and limits: In two of eight donors, the top clonotype was HLA-C-restricted CMV-specific. People with CMV and the relevant HLA were identified by cumulative public TCR beta family frequency.

In regard to this clonotype: Its antigen is unknown.

This CDR3 comprises 16 residues. V was trimmed by 0 bases and J by 5 bases, leaving 16 bases between them. Germline CDR1 and CDR2: LGHNA and YSLEER. TCRdb re-called the reads through MiXCR, storing one row per CDR3 protein. The sample yields 69,000 or so distinct CDR3 sequences, around 28% seen once. The V call is TRBV4-3, the J call TRBJ2-5; no definite D call. This specimen consisted of CD8+ T cells from cultured PBMCs, obtained from culture after CMV antigen stimulation. This receptor was obtained from a human donor in good health (CMV status not recorded). Some clones in this sample may be carry-over from other donors' samples. The CDR3 nucleotides read TGCGCCAGCAGCCAAGATAGGGCCACCCTGGGGGAGACCCAGTACTTC. Residues: CASSQDRATLGETQYF.